Below, 16 T cell receptor beta chains from the same sample are listed, as sequenced in a study of blood T cell repertoires in COVID-19. Method: immunoSEQ multiplex PCR; TCRdb's copy keeps in-frame clones and lacks some. Here the sample spans around 440,000 clones, about 91% being singletons. Sequencing used peripheral blood. The receptors come from a woman in her 50s with COVID-19, enrolled during active disease.

The gene calls are TRBV2 and TRBJ2-4, with TRBD1 matching over 7 bases. Germline V gives CDR1 SNHLY, CDR2 FYNNEI. Trimming removed 4 bases from V and 6 bases from J; junction bases left unmatched: 3. The CDR3 runs to 13 residues. The CDR3 protein is CASSAGQLNIQYF. CDR3 coding DNA: TGTGCCAGCAGTGCGGGACAGTTAAACATTCAGTACTTC. Combining the CDR3 with reference TRBV2 and TRBJ2-4 gives the whole variable domain EPEVTQTPSHQVTQMGQEVILRCVPISNHLYFYWYRQILGQKVEFLVSFYNNEISEKSEIFDDQFSVERPDGSNFTLKIRSTKLEDSAMYFCASSAGQLNIQYFGAGTRLSVL.

V gene TRBV5-1 combines with J gene TRBJ1-1, with TRBD1 identical over 8 bases. The CDR3 loop spans 14 amino acids. Unmatched junction bases numbered 3, after V lost 4 bases and J lost 1 base. The germline V gene encodes CDR1 SGHRS and CDR2 YFSETQ. CDR3 sequence reads: CASSRQGQNTEAFF. DNA for the CDR3: TGCGCCAGCAGCCGACAGGGGCAGAACACTGAAGCTTTCTTT.

V gene TRBV19 combines with J gene TRBJ1-1; 8 nucleotides match TRBD1. CDR3 length: 15 residues. The V gene's germline CDR1 is LNHDA and CDR2 SQIVND (reference sequence). V shed 2 bases, J shed 3 bases, and the junction held 5 bases outside the gene matches. The CDR3 nucleotides read TGTGCCAGTAGTATAACCCCAGGGGGCCACACTGAAGCTTTCTTT. Its translation is CASSITPGGHTEAFF.

This chain uses TRBV19 with TRBJ2-3, with a possible D match to TRBD2 (6 bases). V lost 3 bases and J 4 bases, leaving 14 bases between the germline ends. The length of the CDR3 is 15 residues. Germline V gives CDR1 LNHDA, CDR2 SQIVND (reference sequence). CDR3 region: CASSISLPGADTQYF. The DNA for the CDR3 is TGTGCCAGTAGTATCTCCCTCCCGGGGGCAGATACGCAGTATTTT.

The rearrangement joins TRBV9 to TRBJ1-3, with a possible D match to TRBD1 (5 bases). The V and J ends lost 3 bases and 3 bases respectively, with 16 bases between them. Germline values: CDR1 SGDLS, CDR2 YYNGEE. The CDR3 is 16 amino acids. The CDR3 here is CASSDRQSSGGNTIYF. Written as DNA, the CDR3 is TGTGCCAGCAGCGACCGACAGTCCTCTGGTGGAAACACCATATATTTT.

The chain has TRBV6-5 and TRBJ1-2; 7 nucleotides line up with TRBD1. CDR1 MNHEY and CDR2 SVGAGI come from the germline V gene. The CDR3 length is 14 residues. With V trimmed by 2 bases and J by 5 bases, 5 bases remained unmatched. The CDR3 here is CASSYTGAYYGYTF. Written as DNA, the CDR3 is TGTGCCAGCAGTTACACAGGGGCCTATTATGGCTACACCTTC.

The chain has TRBV10-3 and TRBJ1-2, with 9 positions matching TRBD1. Germline V gives CDR1 ENHRY, CDR2 SYGVKD. The CDR3 has 15 amino acids. V was clipped by 10 bases and J by 0 bases; unmatched bases: 9. This CDR3 is CATADRGGTNYGYTF. CDR3 bases: TGTGCCACCGCGGACAGGGGAGGGACTAACTATGGCTACACCTTC.

J is TRBJ2-5 and V is TRBV6-5; 8 bases are shared with TRBD2. Germline assignment: CDR1 MNHEY and CDR2 SVGAGI. V shed 6 bases, J shed 4 bases, and the junction held 10 bases outside the gene matches. The CDR3 runs to 15 residues. CDR3 residues: CASRAGGKVGETQYF. CDR3 sequence (DNA): TGTGCCAGCAGGGCGGGGGGTAAAGTTGGAGAGACCCAGTACTTC.

The gene calls are TRBV4-1 and TRBJ1-2; 7 nucleotides align to TRBD1. The CDR3 runs to 15 residues. Germline V lookup: CDR1 MGHRA, CDR2 YSYEKL. V lost 4 bases to trimming and J lost 6 bases; unmatched junction nucleotides: 11. The chain's CDR3 is CASSPLEGAGNGYTF. The CDR3 DNA reads as TGCGCCAGCAGCCCCCTCGAGGGGGCGGGTAATGGCTACACCTTC.

The rearrangement joins TRBV3-1 (or the pseudogene TRBV3-2) to TRBJ2-4, with D unresolved. V lost 0 bases, J lost 8 bases, and 11 bases lay in between. This CDR3 spans 14 amino acids. Germline lookup yields CDR1 LGHDT and CDR2 YNNKEL (reference sequence). CDR3 sequence: CASSQESFNDIQYF. The CDR3 DNA sequence: TGTGCCAGCAGCCAAGAGAGCTTTAATGACATTCAGTACTTC.

This sequence joins TRBV18 and TRBJ2-7; TRBD1 might be the D (7 bases). The germline V gene encodes CDR1 KGHSH and CDR2 LQKENI. This CDR3 has 14 amino acids. Trimming removed 0 bases from V and 6 bases from J, with 12 bases in between. CDR3 bases: TGTGCCAGCTCACCACCGCCCCAGGGGGGCGAGCAGTACTTC. This codes for CASSPPPQGGEQYF.

This chain joins TRBV18 and TRBJ1-5, with TRBD1 identical over 10 bases. CDR3 length: 16 amino acids. The trim removed 3 bases at V and 6 bases at J, leaving 8 bases unmatched. The germline CDR1 and CDR2 sequences are KGHSH and LQKENI. The chain's CDR3 is CASSPQETGGGQPQHF. The CDR3 bases are TGTGCCAGCTCACCTCAAGAGACAGGGGGCGGTCAGCCCCAGCATTTT.

V gene TRBV4-1 combines with J gene TRBJ1-5, with D possibly matching TRBD1 (5 bases). Germline CDR1 reads MGHRA; CDR2 reads YSYEKL. Trimming removed 1 base at V and 7 bases at J, with 11 bases between. The CDR3 length is 14 residues. The CDR3 nucleotides read TGCGCCAGCAGCCAAGGGAGGGGTAGACAGCCCCAGCATTTT. Protein product: CASSQGRGRQPQHF.

J is TRBJ2-2 and V is TRBV7-6; the D gene is possibly TRBD1 (6 bases). V lost 6 bases and J 13 bases, leaving 12 bases between the germline ends. Germline V CDR1 and CDR2: SGHVS, FNYEAQ. CDR3 length equals 11 residues. CDR3 bases: TGTGCCAGCAGTCCTGGCAGGGGGCTGTTTTTT. It encodes CASSPGRGLFF.

The V and J genes are TRBV6-5 and TRBJ1-2; 8 bases agree with TRBD1. The ends lost 5 bases at V and 7 bases at J; junction bases unmatched: 9. The germline gives CDR1 MNHEY, CDR2 SVGAGI. This CDR3 contains 14 residues. The CDR3 here is CASSPDRGRGGYTF. In nucleotides, the CDR3 is TGTGCCAGCAGTCCAGACAGGGGCAGGGGTGGCTACACCTTC.

This sequence joins TRBV5-5 and TRBJ2-3; D might be TRBD2 (6 bases). Deletions cut 4 bases from V and 1 base from J, with 13 bases between. Germline values: CDR1 SGHKS, CDR2 YYEKEE (reference sequence). This CDR3 comprises 15 residues. The DNA for the CDR3 is TGTGCCAGCAGCGAGGAGGGCGGGCGCACAGATACGCAGTATTTT. It codes for CASSEEGGRTDTQYF.